The T cell receptor (beta chain) under discussion was sequenced for a study of cytomegalovirus exposure and HLA in healthy donors. Study conclusions and caveats: The productive fraction for most TCR beta V segments was about 87% or about 30% in an earlier analysis. Usually a TCR sequence was rare, but some public TCRs were found in many donors.

Germline V gene data show CDR1 as LNHDA and CDR2 as SQIVND (reference sequence). This CDR3 contains 17 residues. The V gene end was trimmed by 7 bases and the J gene end by 1 base; junction bases not matched to a gene: 11. As for this clone: Its cognate antigen is unknown.

13 Jbeta primers and 60 Vbeta primers were used for the PCR. Original methodology: Some 11 million of the roughly 80 million unique TCR beta chains counted in a later analysis were shared. Sequenced by immunoSEQ multiplex PCR; TCRdb stores in-frame clones only, minus some. V and J calls plus clone size are reproduced from that table; the DNA served to infer D and trimming. In the table there are some 150,000 clones, roughly 79% of which are singletons. This TCR came from a woman between 45 and 60 years old in good health and CMV-seronegative. Material for sequencing was PBMCs. The chain recombines TRBV19 with TRBJ1-5; 9 nucleotides agree with TRBD1. The CDR3 DNA reads TGTGCCAGTACGGGACAGGGTAGGGTCGGGAGCAATCAGCCCCAGCATTTT. Protein: CASTGQGRVGSNQPQHF.